This TCR beta chain was retrieved from a study of CD8 T cells in ankylosing spondylitis. Generation of TCR beta libraries employed quantitative 5'-RACE incorporating molecular barcodes. TCRdb fed the 5' RACE reads into MiXCR, producing one record per CDR3 protein. The table shows 250,000 to 350,000 distinct CDR3 sequences, with 20% occurring only once. J gave up 4 bases and V 7 bases, and 15 bases lay outside the gene matches. The CDR3 spans 16 residues. CDR1 is SGHRS and CDR2 is YFSETQ in the germline V gene. This clonotype was seen a few times. What it binds is unknown. The study's findings and limits: One TCR beta motif, made up of about 8 highly homologous variants, appeared characteristic of ankylosing spondylitis blood.

The receptor comes from a male donor with ankylosing spondylitis or in good health (not recorded which). Sample: blood, either unsorted or a sorted T cell fraction (not recorded which). V and J are TRBV5-1 and TRBJ2-5; 8 nucleotides match TRBD2. The CDR3 nucleotides read TGCGCCAGCTCTCCCGGGGGGGGCCGCGGGCGAGAGACCCAGTACTTC. Its translation is CASSPGGGRGRETQYF. The whole variable domain, filled in from reference TRBV5-1 and TRBJ2-5, reads KAGVTQTPRYLIKTRGQQVTLSCSPISGHRSVSWYQQTPGQGLQFLFEYFSETQRNKGNFPGRFSGRQFSNSRSEMNVSTLELGDSALYLCASSPGGGRGRETQYFGPGTRLLVL.